This T cell receptor beta chain was sequenced during a study of T-cell reconstitution after alpha-beta-depleted transplantation in children. Using unique molecular identifiers, the investigators prepared the TCRbeta library. One entry per CDR3 protein results from TCRdb running MiXCR on the PCR reads. This sample has hundreds of thousands of distinct CDR3 sequences, with roughly 15% found just once. The CDR3 spans 14 residues. V was trimmed by 3 bases and J by 10 bases, leaving 16 bases between them. Source: PBMCs from the stem cell graft donor, taken from the stem cell graft. This chain connects TRBV12-3 or TRBV12-4 to TRBJ2-1; tentatively, D is TRBD1 or TRBD2 (5 bases each). The source is a human donor who donated a stem cell graft to a child with acute myeloid leukemia. The CDR3 DNA follows: TGTGCCAGCAGTTTGAACAGGCGGGCAGCGGAGCAGTTCTTC. Translation: CASSLNRRAAEQFF.